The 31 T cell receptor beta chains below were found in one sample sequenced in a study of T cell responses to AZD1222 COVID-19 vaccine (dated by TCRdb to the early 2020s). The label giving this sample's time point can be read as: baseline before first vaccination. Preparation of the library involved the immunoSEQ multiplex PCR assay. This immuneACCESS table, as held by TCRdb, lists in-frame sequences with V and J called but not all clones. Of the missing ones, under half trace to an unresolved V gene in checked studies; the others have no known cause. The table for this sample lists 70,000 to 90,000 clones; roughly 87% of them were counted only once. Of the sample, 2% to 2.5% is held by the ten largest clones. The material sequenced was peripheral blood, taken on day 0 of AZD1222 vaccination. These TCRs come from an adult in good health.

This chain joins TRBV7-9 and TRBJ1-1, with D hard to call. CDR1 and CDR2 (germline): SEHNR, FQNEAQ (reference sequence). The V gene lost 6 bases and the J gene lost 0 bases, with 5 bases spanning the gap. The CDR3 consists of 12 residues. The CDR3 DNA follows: TGTGCCAGCAGAGGGCTGAACACTGAAGCTTTCTTT. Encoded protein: CASRGLNTEAFF. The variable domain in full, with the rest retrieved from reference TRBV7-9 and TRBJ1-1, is DTGVSQNPRHKITKRGQNVTFRCDPISEHNRLYWYRQTLGQGPEFLTYFQNEAQLEKSRLLSDRFSAERPKGSFSTLEIQRTEQGDSAMYLCASRGLNTEAFFGQGTRLTVV.

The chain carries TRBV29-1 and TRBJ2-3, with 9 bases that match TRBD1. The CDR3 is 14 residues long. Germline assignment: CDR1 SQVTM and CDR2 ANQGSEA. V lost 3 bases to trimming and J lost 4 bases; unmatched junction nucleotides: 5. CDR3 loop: CSVEGQGRPDTQYF. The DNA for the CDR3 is TGCAGCGTTGAGGGACAGGGTCGTCCAGATACGCAGTATTTT.

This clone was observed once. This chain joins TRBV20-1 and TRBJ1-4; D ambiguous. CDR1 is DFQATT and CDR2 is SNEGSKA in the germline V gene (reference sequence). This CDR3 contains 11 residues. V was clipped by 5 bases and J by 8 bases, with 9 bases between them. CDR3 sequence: CSADRGEKLFF. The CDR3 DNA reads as TGCAGTGCTGATAGAGGGGAAAAACTGTTTTTT.

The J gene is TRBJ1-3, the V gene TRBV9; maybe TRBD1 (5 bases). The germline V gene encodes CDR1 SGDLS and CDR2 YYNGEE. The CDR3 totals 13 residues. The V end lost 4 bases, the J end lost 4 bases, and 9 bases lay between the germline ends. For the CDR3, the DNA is TGTGCCAGCAGCCCACGGACAGGAAACACCATATATTTT. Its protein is CASSPRTGNTIYF.

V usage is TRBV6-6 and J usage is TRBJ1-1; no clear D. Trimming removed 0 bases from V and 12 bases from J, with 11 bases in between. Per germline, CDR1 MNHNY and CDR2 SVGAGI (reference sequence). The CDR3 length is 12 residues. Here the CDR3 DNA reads TGTGCCAGCAGTTACTCCCGACAAGAGACTTTCTTT. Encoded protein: CASSYSRQETFF.

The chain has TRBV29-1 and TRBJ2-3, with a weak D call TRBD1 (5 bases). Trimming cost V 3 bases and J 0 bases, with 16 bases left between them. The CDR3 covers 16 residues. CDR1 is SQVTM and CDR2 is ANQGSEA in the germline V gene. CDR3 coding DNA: TGCAGCGTTGAGGGGCAAGGTTCCACTAGCACAGATACGCAGTATTTT. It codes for CSVEGQGSTSTDTQYF.

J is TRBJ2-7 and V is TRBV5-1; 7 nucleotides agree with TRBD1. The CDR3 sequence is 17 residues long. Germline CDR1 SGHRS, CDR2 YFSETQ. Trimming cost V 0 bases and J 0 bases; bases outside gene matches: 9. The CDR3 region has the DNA TGCGCCAGCAGCTTGGCGGCAGGGGGACCCTCCTCCTACGAGCAGTACTTC. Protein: CASSLAAGGPSSYEQYF.

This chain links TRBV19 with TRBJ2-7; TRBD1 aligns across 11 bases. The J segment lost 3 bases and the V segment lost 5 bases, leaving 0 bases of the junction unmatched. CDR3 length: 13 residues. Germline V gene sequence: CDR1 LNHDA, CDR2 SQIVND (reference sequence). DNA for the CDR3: TGTGCCAGTAGTGGGACAGGGGGCTACGAGCAGTACTTC. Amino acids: CASSGTGGYEQYF.

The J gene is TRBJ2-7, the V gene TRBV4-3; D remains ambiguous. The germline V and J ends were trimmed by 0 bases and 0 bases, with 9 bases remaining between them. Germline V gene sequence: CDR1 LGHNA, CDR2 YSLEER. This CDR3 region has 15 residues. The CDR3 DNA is TGCGCCAGCAGCCAAGATCGTGGTCCCTCCTACGAGCAGTACTTC. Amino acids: CASSQDRGPSYEQYF.

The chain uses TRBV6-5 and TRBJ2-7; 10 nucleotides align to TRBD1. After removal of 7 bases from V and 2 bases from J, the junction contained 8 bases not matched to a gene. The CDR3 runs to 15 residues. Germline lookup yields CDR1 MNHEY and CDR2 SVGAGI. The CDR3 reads CASMTGTGVPYEQYF. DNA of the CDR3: TGTGCCAGCATGACCGGGACAGGGGTCCCCTACGAGCAGTACTTC.

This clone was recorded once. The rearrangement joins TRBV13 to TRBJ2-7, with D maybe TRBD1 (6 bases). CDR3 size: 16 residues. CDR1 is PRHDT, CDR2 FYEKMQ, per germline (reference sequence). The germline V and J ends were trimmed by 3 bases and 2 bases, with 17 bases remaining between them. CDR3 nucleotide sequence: TGTGCCAGCAGCTTGGAATCCGGGACACCAACCTACGAGCAGTACTTC. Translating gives CASSLESGTPTYEQYF.

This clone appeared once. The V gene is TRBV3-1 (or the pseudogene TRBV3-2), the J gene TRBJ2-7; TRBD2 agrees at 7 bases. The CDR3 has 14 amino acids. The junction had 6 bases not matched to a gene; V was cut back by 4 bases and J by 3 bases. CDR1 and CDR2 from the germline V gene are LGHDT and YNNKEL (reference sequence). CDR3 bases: TGTGCCAGCAGCCCCCGGGCTAGCGGCTACGAGCAGTACTTC. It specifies CASSPRASGYEQYF.

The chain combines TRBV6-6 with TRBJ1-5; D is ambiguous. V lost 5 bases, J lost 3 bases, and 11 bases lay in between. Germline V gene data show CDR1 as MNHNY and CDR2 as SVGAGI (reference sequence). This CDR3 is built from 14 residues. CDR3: CASSDPGSNQPQHF. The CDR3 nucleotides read TGTGCCAGCAGTGACCCGGGCTCCAATCAGCCCCAGCATTTT.

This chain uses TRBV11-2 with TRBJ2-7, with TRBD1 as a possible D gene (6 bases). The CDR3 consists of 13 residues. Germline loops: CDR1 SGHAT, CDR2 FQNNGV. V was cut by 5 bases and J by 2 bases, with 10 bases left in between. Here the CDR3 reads CASSRDITYEQYF. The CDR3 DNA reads TGTGCCAGCAGCCGGGACATAACCTACGAGCAGTACTTC.

DNA of the CDR3: TGTGCCTGGAGTGGTGGCAGCAATCAGCCCCAGCATTTT. Amino acid sequence: CAWSGGSNQPQHF. V usage is TRBV30 and J usage is TRBJ1-5; D remains ambiguous. The CDR3 sequence is 13 residues long. V lost 1 base and J 1 base, leaving 5 bases between the germline ends. CDR1 is GTSNPN, CDR2 SVGIG, per germline (reference sequence).

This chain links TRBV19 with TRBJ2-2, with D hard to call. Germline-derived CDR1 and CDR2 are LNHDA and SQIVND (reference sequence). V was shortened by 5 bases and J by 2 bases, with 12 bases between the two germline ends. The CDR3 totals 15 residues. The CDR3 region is CASSHSSPNTGELFF. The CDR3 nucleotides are TGTGCCAGTAGTCATTCGTCCCCAAACACCGGGGAGCTGTTTTTT.

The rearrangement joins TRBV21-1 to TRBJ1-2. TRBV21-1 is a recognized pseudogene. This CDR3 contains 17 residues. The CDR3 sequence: CASSKGVRGRFTYGYTF. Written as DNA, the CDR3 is TGTGCCAGCAGCAAGGGGGTGAGGGGAAGGTTTACCTATGGCTACACCTTC.

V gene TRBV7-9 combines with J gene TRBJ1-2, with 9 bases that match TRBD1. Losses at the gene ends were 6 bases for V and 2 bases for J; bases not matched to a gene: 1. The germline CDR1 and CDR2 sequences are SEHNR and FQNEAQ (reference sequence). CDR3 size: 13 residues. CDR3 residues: CASRTGGNYGYTF. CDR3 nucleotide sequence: TGTGCCAGCAGGACAGGGGGGAACTATGGCTACACCTTC.

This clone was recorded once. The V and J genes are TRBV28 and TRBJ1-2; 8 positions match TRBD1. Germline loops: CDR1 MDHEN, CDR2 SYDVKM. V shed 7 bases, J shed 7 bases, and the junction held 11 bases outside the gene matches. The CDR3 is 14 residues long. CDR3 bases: TGTGCCAGCACAAGGGACAGGACTTCTCGTGGCTACACCTTC. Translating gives CASTRDRTSRGYTF.

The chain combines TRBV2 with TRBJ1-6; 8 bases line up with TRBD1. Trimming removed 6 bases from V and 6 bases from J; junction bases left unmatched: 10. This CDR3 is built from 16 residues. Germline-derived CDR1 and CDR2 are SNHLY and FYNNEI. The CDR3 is CASSSLQGASNSPLHF. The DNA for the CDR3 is TGTGCCAGCAGCTCCCTTCAGGGGGCGAGTAATTCACCCCTCCACTTT.

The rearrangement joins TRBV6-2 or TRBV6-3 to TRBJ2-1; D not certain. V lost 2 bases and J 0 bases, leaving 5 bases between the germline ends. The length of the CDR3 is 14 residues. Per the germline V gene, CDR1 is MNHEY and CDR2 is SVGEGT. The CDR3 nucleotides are TGTGCCAGCAGTTACGACCGCTCCTACAATGAGCAGTTCTTC. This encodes CASSYDRSYNEQFF.

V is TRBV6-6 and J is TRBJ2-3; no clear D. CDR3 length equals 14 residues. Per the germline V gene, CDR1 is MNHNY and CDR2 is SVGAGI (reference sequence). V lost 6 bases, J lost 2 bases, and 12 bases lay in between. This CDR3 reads CASRLLGSTDTQYF. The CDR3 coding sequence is TGTGCCAGCAGGCTCCTTGGGTCCACAGATACGCAGTATTTT.

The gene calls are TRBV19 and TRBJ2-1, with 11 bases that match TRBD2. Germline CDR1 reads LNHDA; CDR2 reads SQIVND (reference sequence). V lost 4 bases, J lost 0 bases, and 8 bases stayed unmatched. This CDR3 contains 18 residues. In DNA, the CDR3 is TGTGCCAGTAGTAATCCTAGCGGGGGGCTCCGCTCCTACAATGAGCAGTTCTTC. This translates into CASSNPSGGLRSYNEQFF.

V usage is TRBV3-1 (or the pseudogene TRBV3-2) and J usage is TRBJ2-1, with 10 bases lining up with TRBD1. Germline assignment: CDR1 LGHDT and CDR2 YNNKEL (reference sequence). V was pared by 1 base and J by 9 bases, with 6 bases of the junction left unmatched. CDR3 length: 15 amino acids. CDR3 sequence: CASSQGGQGVREQFF. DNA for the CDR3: TGTGCCAGCAGCCAAGGAGGACAGGGGGTTCGTGAGCAGTTCTTC.

DNA for the CDR3: TGTGCCAGCAGCTCGGGAGTCTACGAGCAGTACTTC. The encoded protein is CASSSGVYEQYF. The chain carries TRBV7-2 and TRBJ2-7; tentatively, D is TRBD2 (6 bases). This CDR3 has 12 residues. The germline V gene has CDR1 SGHTA and CDR2 FQGNSA. The V end lost 4 bases, the J end lost 3 bases, and 7 bases lay between the germline ends.

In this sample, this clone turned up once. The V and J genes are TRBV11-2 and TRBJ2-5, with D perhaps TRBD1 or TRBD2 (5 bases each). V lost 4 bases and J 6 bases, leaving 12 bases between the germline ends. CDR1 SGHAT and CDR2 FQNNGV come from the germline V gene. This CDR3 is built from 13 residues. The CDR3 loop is CASSSKRGQTQYF. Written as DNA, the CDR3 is TGTGCCAGCAGCTCCAAGAGGGGTCAGACCCAGTACTTC.

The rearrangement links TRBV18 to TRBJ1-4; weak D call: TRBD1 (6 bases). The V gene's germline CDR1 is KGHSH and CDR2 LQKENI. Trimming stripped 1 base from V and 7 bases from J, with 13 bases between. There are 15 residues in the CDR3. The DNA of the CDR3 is TGTGCCAGCTCACCACTAGTTGGGGGCAGTGAAAAACTGTTTTTT. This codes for CASSPLVGGSEKLFF.

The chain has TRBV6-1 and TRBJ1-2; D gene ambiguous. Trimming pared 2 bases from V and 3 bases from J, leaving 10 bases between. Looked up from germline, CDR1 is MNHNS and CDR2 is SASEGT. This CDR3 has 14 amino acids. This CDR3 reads CASSETRPDYGYTF. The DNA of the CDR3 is TGTGCCAGCAGTGAAACCCGTCCAGACTATGGCTACACCTTC.

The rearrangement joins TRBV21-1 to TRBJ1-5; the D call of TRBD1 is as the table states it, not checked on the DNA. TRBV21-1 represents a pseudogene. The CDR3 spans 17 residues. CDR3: CASTKMSAWDRGQPQHF. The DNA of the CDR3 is TGTGCCAGCACCAAAATGTCTGCGTGGGACAGGGGCCAGCCCCAGCATTTT.

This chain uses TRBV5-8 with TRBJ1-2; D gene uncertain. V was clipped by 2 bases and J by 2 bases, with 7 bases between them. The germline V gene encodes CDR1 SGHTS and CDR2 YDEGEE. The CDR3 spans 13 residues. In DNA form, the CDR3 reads TGTGCCAGCAGCTTACAGCGGAACTATGGCTACACCTTC. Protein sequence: CASSLQRNYGYTF.

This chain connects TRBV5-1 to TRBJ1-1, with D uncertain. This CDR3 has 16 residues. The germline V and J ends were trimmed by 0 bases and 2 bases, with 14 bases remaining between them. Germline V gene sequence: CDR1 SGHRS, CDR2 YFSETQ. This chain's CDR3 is CASSLALGQLNTEAFF. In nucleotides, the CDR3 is TGCGCCAGCAGCTTGGCCTTAGGGCAACTTAACACTGAAGCTTTCTTT.